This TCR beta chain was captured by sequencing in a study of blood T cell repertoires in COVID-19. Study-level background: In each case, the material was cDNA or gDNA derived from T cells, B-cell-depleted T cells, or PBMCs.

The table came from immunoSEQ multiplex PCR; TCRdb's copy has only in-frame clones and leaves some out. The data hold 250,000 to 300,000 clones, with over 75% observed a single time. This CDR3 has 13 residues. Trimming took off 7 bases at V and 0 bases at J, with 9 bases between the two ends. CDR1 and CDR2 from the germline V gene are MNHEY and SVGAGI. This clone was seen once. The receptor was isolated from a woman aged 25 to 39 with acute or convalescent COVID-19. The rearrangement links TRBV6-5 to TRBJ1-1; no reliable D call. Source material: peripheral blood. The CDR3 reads CASTTTVNTEAFF. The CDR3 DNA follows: TGTGCCAGCACCACCACAGTGAACACTGAAGCTTTCTTT.